The 17 T cell receptor beta chains listed next were all sequenced from one sample in a study of shared clonotypes between healthy human individuals. Clones were sequenced by immunoSEQ multiplex PCR, and TCRdb holds only the in-frame ones, with some missing. The table includes approximately 740,000 clones, approximately 74% detected once. Sequencing input: memory CD4+ T cells sorted from blood. This sample's subset: CD45RA-negative fraction. These receptors originate from a young woman in good health.

The V and J genes are TRBV4-2 and TRBJ2-4; 7 positions agree with TRBD2. Losses at the gene ends were 2 bases for V and 8 bases for J; bases not matched to a gene: 3. The CDR3 has 13 amino acids. Germline CDR1 reads LGHNA; CDR2 reads YNFKEQ. CDR3 DNA sequence: TGTGCCAGCAGCCAACCGGGGGGAGACATTCAGTACTTC. It codes for CASSQPGGDIQYF.

The J gene is TRBJ2-1, the V gene TRBV7-2; no firm D call. CDR1 and CDR2 from the germline V gene are SGHTA and FQGNSA. V was pared by 5 bases and J by 8 bases, with 7 bases between. The CDR3 totals 11 residues. The chain's CDR3 is CASSVNYEQFF. CDR3 DNA: TGTGCCAGCAGCGTTAACTATGAGCAGTTCTTC.

CDR3 loop: CASSLTGLAGGWTKNIQYF. DNA for the CDR3: TGTGCCAGCAGCTTAACGGGACTAGCGGGAGGTTGGACCAAAAACATTCAGTACTTC. The chain joins TRBV7-2 to TRBJ2-4; 15 bases fit TRBD2. Trimming cost V 2 bases and J 2 bases; bases outside gene matches: 7. Per germline, CDR1 SGHTA and CDR2 FQGNSA. The CDR3 has 19 amino acids.

This clone has at least ten counts. One end of the junction fails to match germline, which may point to a read error. This rearrangement joins TRBV25-1 to TRBJ2-7; a weak D match, TRBD2 (6 bases). The CDR3 sequence is 12 residues long. The germline V gene has CDR1 MGHDK and CDR2 SYGVNS. In nucleotides, the CDR3 is TGTGCCAGCAGTGAACTGATTGGGACTCGTTCTTTC. This encodes CASSELIGTRSF.

This sequence joins TRBV7-2 and TRBJ1-2; 7 bases are a match to TRBD1. This CDR3 contains 15 residues. Germline V gene lookup returns CDR1 SGHTA and CDR2 FQGNSA. Trimming took 0 bases from V and 1 from J; bases not matched to a gene: 2. CDR3 region: CASSLADRLNYGYTF. The CDR3 DNA sequence: TGTGCCAGCAGCTTAGCGGACAGGCTTAACTATGGCTACACCTTC.

This clone was counted a few times. Other DNA sequences from this sample encode an identical CDR3 as well. This chain joins TRBV28 and TRBJ1-3; tentative D call: TRBD1 (5 bases). V lost 4 bases, J lost 5 bases, and 6 bases lay in between. This CDR3 is built from 12 residues. CDR1 and CDR2 (germline): MDHEN, SYDVKM. The CDR3 sequence is CASSSGRNTIYF. In DNA, the CDR3 is TGTGCCAGCAGTTCAGGGCGAAACACCATATATTTT. The complete variable domain, with remaining parts taken from reference TRBV28 and TRBJ1-3, reads DVKVTQSSRYLVKRTGEKVFLECVQDMDHENMFWYRQDPGLGLRLIYFSYDVKMKEKGDIPEGYSVSREKKERFSLILESASTNQTSMYLCASSSGRNTIYFGEGSWLTVV.

The V and J genes are TRBV11-2 and TRBJ2-2; 9 bases are shared with TRBD2. The CDR3 is 16 residues long. V was pared by 5 bases and J by 6 bases, with 10 bases of the junction left unmatched. CDR1 is SGHAT and CDR2 is FQNNGV in the germline V gene. CDR3 DNA: TGTGCCAGCAGCCGCATCCGCGGGAGGGAGGCCGGGGAGCTGTTTTTT. It translates to CASSRIRGREAGELFF.

This clone occurred a few times. The V call is TRBV2, the J call TRBJ1-2, with D unclear. Germline V gene sequence: CDR1 SNHLY, CDR2 FYNNEI. The CDR3 length is 11 residues. The ends were cut back, 10 bases at V and 8 bases at J, with 14 bases in the middle. The CDR3 protein is CATVPPAGYTF. The DNA for the CDR3 is TGTGCCACCGTTCCCCCGGCAGGCTACACCTTC.

V is TRBV27 and J is TRBJ2-7; 7 bases match TRBD1. The CDR3 is made up of 15 amino acids. Germline V gives CDR1 MNHEY, CDR2 SMNVEV (reference sequence). After removal of 3 bases from V and 1 base from J, the junction contained 6 bases not matched to a gene. This CDR3 reads CASSFDRDRSYEQYF. In nucleotides, the CDR3 is TGTGCCAGCAGTTTTGACCGGGACAGATCCTACGAGCAGTACTTC.

This chain links TRBV5-1 with TRBJ1-4; the match to TRBD1 covers 9 bases. V was clipped by 4 bases and J by 8 bases; unmatched bases: 6. The germline CDR1 and CDR2 sequences are SGHRS and YFSETQ. There are 14 residues in the CDR3. The CDR3 is CASSRGTGREKLFF. The CDR3 DNA is TGCGCCAGCAGCCGAGGGACAGGGCGCGAAAAACTGTTTTTT. The entire variable domain, with the rest obtained from reference TRBV5-1 and TRBJ1-4, is as follows: KAGVTQTPRYLIKTRGQQVTLSCSPISGHRSVSWYQQTPGQGLQFLFEYFSETQRNKGNFPGRFSGRQFSNSRSEMNVSTLELGDSALYLCASSRGTGREKLFFGSGTQLSVL.

The DNA of the CDR3 is TGTGCCAGCAGCCGGGACAGGGGGTGGACTGAAGCTTTCTTT. This encodes CASSRDRGWTEAFF. V is TRBV5-5 and J is TRBJ1-1, with 11 nucleotides matching TRBD1. The CDR3 is 14 amino acids. Trimming at V came to 4 bases and at J to 5 bases, leaving 4 bases not matched to a gene. Germline CDR1 reads SGHKS; CDR2 reads YYEKEE (reference sequence). The full variable domain, with the rest looked up from reference TRBV5-5 and TRBJ1-1, is DAGVTQSPTHLIKTRGQQVTLRCSPISGHKSVSWYQQVLGQGPQFIFQYYEKEERGRGNFPDRFSARQFPNYSSELNVNALLLGDSALYLCASSRDRGWTEAFFGQGTRLTVV.

This sequence joins TRBV27 and TRBJ2-7; TRBD1 aligns across 10 bases. Unmatched junction bases numbered 15, after V lost 10 bases and J lost 6 bases. There are 15 residues in the CDR3. The germline CDR1 and CDR2 sequences are MNHEY and SMNVEV (reference sequence). CDR3 region: CATRTSGQGSGEQYF. CDR3 nucleotide sequence: TGTGCCACCCGAACCTCGGGACAGGGGAGCGGCGAGCAGTACTTC.

Concerning this clone: In the same sample, other DNA sequences code for this CDR3. In DNA form, the CDR3 reads TGTGCCAGCAGCTCACTAGCGGGAGTTGGGAATGAGCAGTTCTTC. This codes for CASSSLAGVGNEQFF. The gene calls are TRBV7-2 and TRBJ2-1; 11 nucleotides agree with TRBD2. The CDR3 is 15 amino acids. V was clipped by 4 bases and J by 7 bases; unmatched bases: 6. The germline CDR1 and CDR2 sequences are SGHTA and FQGNSA.

This clone was counted at least ten times. The chain is built from TRBV19 and TRBJ2-1, with TRBD2 matching 11 bases. This CDR3 region has 15 residues. V trimming: 5 bases; J trimming: 9 bases; junction bases outside the gene matches: 9. The germline V gene has CDR1 LNHDA and CDR2 SQIVND (reference sequence). CDR3 residues: CASSLTSGSFGEQFF. The CDR3 coding sequence is TGTGCCAGTAGTCTCACTAGCGGGAGTTTTGGTGAGCAGTTCTTC.

In regard to this clone: The sample carries other DNA sequences with the same CDR3. The chain uses TRBV7-9 and TRBJ1-2; unclear D gene. The CDR3 sequence is 13 residues long. Germline assignment: CDR1 SEHNR and CDR2 FQNEAQ (reference sequence). V lost 1 base to trimming and J lost 0 bases, with 3 bases between them. The CDR3 DNA is TGTGCCAGCAGCTTAGGCCCTAACTATGGCTACACCTTC. Amino acids: CASSLGPNYGYTF.

The rearrangement joins TRBV5-1 to TRBJ2-7; a possible D gene is TRBD1 (6 bases). The CDR3 length is 15 residues. Deletions cut 0 bases from V and 2 bases from J, with 12 bases between. Germline V gene data show CDR1 as SGHRS and CDR2 as YFSETQ. The CDR3 protein is CASSLVPGATYEQYF. CDR3 in DNA: TGCGCCAGCAGCTTGGTGCCAGGGGCCACCTACGAGCAGTACTTC.

CDR3 sequence: CASSSGLRNTEAFF. Here the CDR3 DNA reads TGCGCCAGCAGCTCCGGGCTAAGGAACACTGAAGCTTTCTTT. This chain links TRBV4-1 with TRBJ1-1, with D unclear. Germline CDR1 is MGHRA and CDR2 is YSYEKL. V was clipped by 5 bases and J by 1 base, with 11 bases between them. The CDR3 is 14 residues long.